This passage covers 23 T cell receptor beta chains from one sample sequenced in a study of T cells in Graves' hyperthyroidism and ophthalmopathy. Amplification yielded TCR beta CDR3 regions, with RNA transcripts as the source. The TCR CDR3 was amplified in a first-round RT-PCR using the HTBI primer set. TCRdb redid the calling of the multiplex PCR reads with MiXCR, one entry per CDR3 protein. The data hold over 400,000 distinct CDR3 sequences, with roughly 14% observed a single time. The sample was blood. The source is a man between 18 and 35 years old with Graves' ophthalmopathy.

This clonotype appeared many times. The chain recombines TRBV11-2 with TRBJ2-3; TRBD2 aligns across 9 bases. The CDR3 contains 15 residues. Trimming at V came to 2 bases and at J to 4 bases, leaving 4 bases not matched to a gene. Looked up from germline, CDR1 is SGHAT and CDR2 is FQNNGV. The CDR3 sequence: CASSLLAGNADTQYF. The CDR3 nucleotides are TGTGCCAGCAGCTTACTAGCGGGAAACGCAGATACGCAGTATTTT.

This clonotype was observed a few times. CDR3 nucleotide sequence: TGTGCCAGCACCAGGAGGCAGGCCAGCTCCTACAATGAGCAGTTCTTC. It is translated as CASTRRQASSYNEQFF. This chain joins TRBV2 and TRBJ2-1; D is perhaps TRBD2 (5 bases). Germline assignment: CDR1 SNHLY and CDR2 FYNNEI. CDR3 length: 16 amino acids. The V end was cut by 7 bases, the J end by 0 bases, with 16 bases between.

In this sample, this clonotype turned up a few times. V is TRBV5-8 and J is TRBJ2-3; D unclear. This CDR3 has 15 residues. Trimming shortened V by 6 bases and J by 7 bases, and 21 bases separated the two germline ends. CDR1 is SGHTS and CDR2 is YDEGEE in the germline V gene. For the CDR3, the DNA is TGTGCCAGCACCGAACTGGATTCACTGGGCCATACGCAGTATTTT. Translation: CASTELDSLGHTQYF.

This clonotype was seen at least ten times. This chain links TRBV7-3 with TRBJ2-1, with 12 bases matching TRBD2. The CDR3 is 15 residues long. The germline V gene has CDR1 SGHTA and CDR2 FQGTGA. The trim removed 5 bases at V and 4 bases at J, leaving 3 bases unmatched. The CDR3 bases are TGTGCCAGCAGCGTTACTAGCGGGGGGTACAATGAGCAGTTCTTC. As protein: CASSVTSGGYNEQFF.

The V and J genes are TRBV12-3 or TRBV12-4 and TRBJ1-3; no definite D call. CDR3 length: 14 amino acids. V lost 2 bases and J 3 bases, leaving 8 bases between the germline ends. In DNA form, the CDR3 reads TGTGCCAGCAGTTTATGGGGAGGTGGAAACACCATATATTTT. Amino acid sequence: CASSLWGGGNTIYF.

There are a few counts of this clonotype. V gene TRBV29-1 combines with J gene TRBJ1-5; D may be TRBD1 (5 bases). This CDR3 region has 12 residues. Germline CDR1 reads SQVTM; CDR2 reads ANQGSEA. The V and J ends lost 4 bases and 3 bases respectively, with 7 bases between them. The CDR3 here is CSVGGNNQPQHF. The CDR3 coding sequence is TGCAGCGTTGGGGGGAACAATCAGCCCCAGCATTTT.

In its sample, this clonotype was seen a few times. The CDR3, as DNA: TGTGCCATCAGTGAGTTAGCAAAGAGCTACGAGCAGTACTTC. This translates into CAISELAKSYEQYF. The chain has TRBV10-3 and TRBJ2-7; D call uncertain. The CDR3 is 14 amino acids. V was shortened by 1 base and J by 3 bases, with 10 bases between the two germline ends. Germline V gene data show CDR1 as ENHRY and CDR2 as SYGVKD.

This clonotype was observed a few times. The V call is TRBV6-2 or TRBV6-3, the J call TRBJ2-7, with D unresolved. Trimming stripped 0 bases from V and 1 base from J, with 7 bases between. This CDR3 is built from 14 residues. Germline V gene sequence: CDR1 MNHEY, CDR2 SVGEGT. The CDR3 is CASSYSKQSYEQYF. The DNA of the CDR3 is TGTGCCAGCAGTTACTCGAAACAATCCTACGAGCAGTACTTC.

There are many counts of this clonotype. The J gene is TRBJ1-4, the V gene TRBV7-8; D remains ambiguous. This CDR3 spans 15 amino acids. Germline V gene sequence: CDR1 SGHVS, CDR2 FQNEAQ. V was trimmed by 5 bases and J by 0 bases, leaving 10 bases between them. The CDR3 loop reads CASSQSIATNEKLFF. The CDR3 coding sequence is TGTGCCAGCAGCCAATCGATTGCAACTAATGAAAAACTGTTTTTT.

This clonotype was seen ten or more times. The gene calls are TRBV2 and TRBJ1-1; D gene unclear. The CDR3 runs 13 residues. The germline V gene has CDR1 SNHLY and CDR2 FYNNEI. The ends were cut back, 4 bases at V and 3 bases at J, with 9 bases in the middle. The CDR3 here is CASSVSGDTEAFF. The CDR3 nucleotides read TGTGCCAGCAGTGTATCCGGAGACACTGAAGCTTTCTTT. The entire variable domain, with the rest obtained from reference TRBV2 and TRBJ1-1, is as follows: EPEVTQTPSHQVTQMGQEVILRCVPISNHLYFYWYRQILGQKVEFLVSFYNNEISEKSEIFDDQFSVERPDGSNFTLKIRSTKLEDSAMYFCASSVSGDTEAFFGQGTRLTVV.

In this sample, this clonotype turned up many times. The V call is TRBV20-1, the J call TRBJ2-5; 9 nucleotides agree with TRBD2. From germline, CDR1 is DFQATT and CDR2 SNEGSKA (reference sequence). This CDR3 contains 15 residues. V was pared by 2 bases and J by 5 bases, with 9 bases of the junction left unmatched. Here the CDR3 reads CSARRLADPLETQYF. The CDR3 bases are TGCAGTGCTAGAAGACTAGCGGACCCTTTGGAGACCCAGTACTTC.

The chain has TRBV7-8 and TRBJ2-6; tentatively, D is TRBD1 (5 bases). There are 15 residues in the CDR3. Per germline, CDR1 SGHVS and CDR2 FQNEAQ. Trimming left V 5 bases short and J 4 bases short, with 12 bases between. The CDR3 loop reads CASSHTGIGANVLTF. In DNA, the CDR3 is TGTGCCAGCAGCCACACAGGAATCGGGGCCAACGTCCTGACTTTC.

For the CDR3, the DNA is TGTGCCAGCAGGACCCGGGACAGGGTGATCACTGAAGCTTTCTTT. Translation: CASRTRDRVITEAFF. The chain uses TRBV6-1 and TRBJ1-1; TRBD1 aligns across 9 bases. CDR1 and CDR2 (germline): MNHNS, SASEGT. V dropped 6 bases and J dropped 4; count of bases not matched to a gene: 9. This CDR3 contains 15 residues.

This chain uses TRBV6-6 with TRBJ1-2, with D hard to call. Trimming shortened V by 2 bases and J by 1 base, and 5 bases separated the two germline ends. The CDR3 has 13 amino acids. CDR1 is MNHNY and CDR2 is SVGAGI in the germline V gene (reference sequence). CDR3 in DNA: TGTGCCAGCAGTTACCACTTTAACTATGGCTACACCTTC. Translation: CASSYHFNYGYTF.

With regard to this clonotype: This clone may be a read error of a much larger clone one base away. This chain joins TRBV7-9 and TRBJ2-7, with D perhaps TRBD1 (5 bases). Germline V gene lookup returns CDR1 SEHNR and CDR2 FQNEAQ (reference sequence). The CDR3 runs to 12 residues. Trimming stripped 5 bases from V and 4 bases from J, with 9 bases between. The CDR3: CASSTQAYEQYF. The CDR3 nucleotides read TGTGCCAGCAGCACACAGGCATACGAGCAGTACTTC.

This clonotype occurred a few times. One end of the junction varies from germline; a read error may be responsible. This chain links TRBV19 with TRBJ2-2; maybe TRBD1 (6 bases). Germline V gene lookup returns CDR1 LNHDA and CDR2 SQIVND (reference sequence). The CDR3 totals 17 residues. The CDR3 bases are TGTGCCAGTAGTGAGATTAACAGGGCCACGAACACCAGGGAGCTGTTTTTT. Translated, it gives CASSEINRATNTRELFF.

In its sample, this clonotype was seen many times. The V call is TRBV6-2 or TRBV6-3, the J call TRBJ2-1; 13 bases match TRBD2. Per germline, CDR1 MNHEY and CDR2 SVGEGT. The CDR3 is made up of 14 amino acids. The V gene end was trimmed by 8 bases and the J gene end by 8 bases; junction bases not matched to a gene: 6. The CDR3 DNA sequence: TGTGCCAGCTATGGGACTAGCGGGATGTATGAGCAGTTCTTC. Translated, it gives CASYGTSGMYEQFF.

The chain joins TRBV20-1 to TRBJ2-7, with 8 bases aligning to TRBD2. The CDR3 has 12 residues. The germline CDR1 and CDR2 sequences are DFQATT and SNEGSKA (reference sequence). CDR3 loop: CRAGASPHEQYF. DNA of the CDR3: TGCAGAGCGGGGGCTAGCCCCCACGAGCAGTACTTC.

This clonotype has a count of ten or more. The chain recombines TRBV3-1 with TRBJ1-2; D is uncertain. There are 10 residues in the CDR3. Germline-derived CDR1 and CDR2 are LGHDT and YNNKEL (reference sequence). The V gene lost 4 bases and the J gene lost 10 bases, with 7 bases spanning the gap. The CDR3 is CASSPDLYTF. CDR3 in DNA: TGTGCCAGCAGCCCCGACCTCTACACCTTC.

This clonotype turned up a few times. The CDR3 spells CASSRVPGQGETQYF. The CDR3 bases are TGTGCCAGCAGTCGGGTCCCGGGACAGGGAGAGACCCAGTACTTC. The rearrangement joins TRBV12-3 or TRBV12-4 to TRBJ2-5; 9 bases match TRBD1. This CDR3 is built from 15 residues. The V gene end was trimmed by 5 bases and the J gene end by 4 bases; junction bases not matched to a gene: 8.

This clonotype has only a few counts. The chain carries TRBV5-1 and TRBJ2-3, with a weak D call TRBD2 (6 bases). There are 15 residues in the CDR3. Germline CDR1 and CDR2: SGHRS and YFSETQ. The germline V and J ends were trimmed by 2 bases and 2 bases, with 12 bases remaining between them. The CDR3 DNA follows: TGCGCCAGCAGCTTAAGACTAGACAACACAGATACGCAGTATTTT. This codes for CASSLRLDNTDTQYF.

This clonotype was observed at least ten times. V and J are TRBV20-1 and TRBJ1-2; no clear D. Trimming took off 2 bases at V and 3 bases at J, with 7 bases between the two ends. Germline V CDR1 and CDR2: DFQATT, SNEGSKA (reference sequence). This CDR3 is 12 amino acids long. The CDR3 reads CSARFGYYGYTF. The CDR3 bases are TGCAGTGCTAGATTTGGGTACTATGGCTACACCTTC.

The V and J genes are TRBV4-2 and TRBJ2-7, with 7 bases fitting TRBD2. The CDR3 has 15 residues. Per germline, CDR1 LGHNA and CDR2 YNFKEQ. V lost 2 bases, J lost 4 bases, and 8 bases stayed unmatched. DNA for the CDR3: TGTGCCAGCAGCCAATCCGGGGGGAGCGGGTACGAGCAGTACTTC. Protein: CASSQSGGSGYEQYF.